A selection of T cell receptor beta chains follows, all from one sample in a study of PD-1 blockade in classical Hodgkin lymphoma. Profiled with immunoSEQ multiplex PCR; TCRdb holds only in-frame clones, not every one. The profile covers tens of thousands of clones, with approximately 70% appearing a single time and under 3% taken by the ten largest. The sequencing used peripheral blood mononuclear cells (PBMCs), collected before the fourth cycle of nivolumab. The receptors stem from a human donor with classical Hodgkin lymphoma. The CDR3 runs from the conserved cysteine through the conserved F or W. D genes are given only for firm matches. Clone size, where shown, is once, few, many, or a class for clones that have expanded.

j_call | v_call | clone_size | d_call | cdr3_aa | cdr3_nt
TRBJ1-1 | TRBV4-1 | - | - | CASSPPSNTEAFF | TGCGCCAGCAGCCCCCCTTCGAACACTGAAGCTTTCTTT
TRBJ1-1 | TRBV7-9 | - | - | CASSLGQSEAFF | TGTGCCAGCAGCTTAGGACAGTCTGAAGCTTTCTTT
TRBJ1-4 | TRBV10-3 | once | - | CAIGLGNEKLFF | TGTGCCATCGGGTTGGGGAATGAAAAACTGTTTTTT
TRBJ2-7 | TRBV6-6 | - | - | CASSYSRGSSEQYF | TGTGCCAGCAGTTACTCGAGGGGCTCCTCCGAGCAGTACTTC
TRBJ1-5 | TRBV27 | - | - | CASSLQGLLDQPQHF | TGTGCCAGCAGTTTACAGGGTTTGTTAGATCAGCCCCAGCATTTT
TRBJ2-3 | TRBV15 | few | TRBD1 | CATSQPGQWGDTQYF | TGTGCCACCAGCCAACCGGGACAGTGGGGAGATACGCAGTATTTT
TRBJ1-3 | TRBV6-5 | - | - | CASSDGGRGNTIYF | TGTGCCAGCAGTGACGGGGGGAGAGGAAACACCATATATTTT
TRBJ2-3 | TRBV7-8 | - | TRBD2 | CASSFASGGAGDTQYF | TGTGCCAGCAGCTTTGCTAGCGGGGGGGCCGGAGATACGCAGTATTTT
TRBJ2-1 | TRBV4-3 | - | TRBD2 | CASSLGLAGGFGQFF | TGCGCCAGCAGCCTGGGACTAGCGGGGGGTTTCGGGCAGTTCTTC
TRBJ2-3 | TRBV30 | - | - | CAWSGGTSTDTQYF | TGTGCCTGGAGTGGGGGGACTAGCACAGATACGCAGTATTTT
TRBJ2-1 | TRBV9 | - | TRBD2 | CASSGTGGGNEQFF | TGTGCCAGCAGCGGAACTGGGGGGGGCAATGAGCAGTTCTTC
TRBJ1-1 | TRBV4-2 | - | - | CASSQRARGGGRFNTEAFF | TGTGCCAGCAGCCAAAGAGCACGGGGGGGAGGTCGATTTAACACTGAAGCTTTCTTT
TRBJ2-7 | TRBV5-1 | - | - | CASSLDGGTYEQYF | TGCGCCAGCAGCTTGGACGGGGGCACCTACGAGCAGTACTTC
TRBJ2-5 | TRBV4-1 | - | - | CASSQPSDQETQYF | TGCGCCAGCAGCCAACCTAGTGACCAAGAGACCCAGTACTTC
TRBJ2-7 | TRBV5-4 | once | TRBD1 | CASSSDRDYEQYF | TGTGCCAGCAGCTCCGACAGGGACTACGAGCAGTACTTC
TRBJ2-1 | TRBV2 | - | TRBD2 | CASSLRSGGAVSYNEQFF | TGTGCCAGCAGTCTCCGTTCCGGGGGGGCCGTCTCCTACAATGAGCAGTTCTTC
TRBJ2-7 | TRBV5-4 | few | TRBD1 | CASSLGDRAYEQYF | TGTGCCAGCAGCTTGGGGGACAGGGCTTACGAGCAGTACTTC
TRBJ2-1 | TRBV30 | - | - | CAWSVRVGREGNEQFF | TGTGCCTGGAGTGTACGGGTGGGGCGAGAGGGAAATGAGCAGTTCTTC
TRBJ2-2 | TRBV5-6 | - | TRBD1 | CASSPGTGADTGELFF | TGTGCCAGCAGCCCTGGGACAGGGGCAGACACCGGGGAGCTGTTTTTT
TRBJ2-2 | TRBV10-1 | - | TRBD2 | CASSSSGGRMNTGELFF | TGCGCCAGCAGCTCTAGCGGGGGCCGAATGAACACCGGGGAGCTGTTTTTT
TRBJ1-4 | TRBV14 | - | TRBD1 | CASSQETGASNEKLFF | TGTGCCAGCAGCCAAGAAACAGGGGCCTCAAATGAAAAACTGTTTTTT
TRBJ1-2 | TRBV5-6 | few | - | CASSLVGTGGYTF | TGTGCCAGCAGCTTAGTAGGGACCGGCGGCTACACCTTC
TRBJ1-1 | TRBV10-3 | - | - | CAISRLASEAFF | TGTGCCATCAGTCGGTTGGCCTCAGAAGCTTTCTTT
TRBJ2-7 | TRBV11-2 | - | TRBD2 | CASSFSGGPEYEQYF | TGTGCCAGCAGCTTTAGCGGGGGTCCTGAGTACGAGCAGTACTTC
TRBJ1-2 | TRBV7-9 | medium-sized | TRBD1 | CASSPGQGGYTF | TGTGCCAGCAGCCCCGGACAGGGGGGCTACACCTTC
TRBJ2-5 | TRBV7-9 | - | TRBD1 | CASSLPRQGAYQETQYF | TGTGCCAGCAGCTTACCCCGACAGGGGGCGTACCAAGAGACCCAGTACTTC
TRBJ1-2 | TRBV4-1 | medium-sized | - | CASSQDDRSYGYTF | TGCGCCAGCAGCCAAGATGACAGGTCCTATGGCTACACCTTC
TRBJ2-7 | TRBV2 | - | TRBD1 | CAVVRDSSFYEQYF | TGTGCCGTAGTCCGGGACAGTAGCTTCTACGAGCAGTACTTC
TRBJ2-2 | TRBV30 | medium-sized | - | CAWSVGGNTGELFF | TGTGCCTGGAGTGTGGGCGGAAACACCGGGGAGCTGTTTTTT
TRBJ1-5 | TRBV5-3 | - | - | CASSQVFGDNQPQHF | TGCGCCAGCAGCCAAGTTTTCGGAGACAATCAGCCCCAGCATTTT
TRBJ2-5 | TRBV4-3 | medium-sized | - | CASSLTGRETQYF | TGCGCCAGCAGCCTCACAGGGAGAGAGACCCAGTACTTC
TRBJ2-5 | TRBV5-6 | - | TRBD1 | CASSSGTGETQYF | TGTGCCAGCAGCTCCGGGACAGGGGAGACCCAGTACTTC
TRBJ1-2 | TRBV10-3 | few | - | CAISEPMANRGYGYTF | TGTGCCATCAGTGAGCCAATGGCCAACCGAGGCTATGGCTACACCTTC
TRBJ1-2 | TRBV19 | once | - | CASSRRQFEDTF | TGTGCCAGTAGTAGGCGTCAGTTCGAGGACACCTTC
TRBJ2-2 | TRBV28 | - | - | CASSFPGELFF | TGTGCCAGCAGTTTCCCCGGGGAGCTGTTTTTT
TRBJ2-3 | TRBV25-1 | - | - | CASSETPASTDTQYF | TGTGCCAGCAGTGAAACGCCAGCTAGCACAGATACGCAGTATTTT
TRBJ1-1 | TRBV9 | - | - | CASSASGTSGTEAFF | TGTGCCAGCAGCGCGTCCGGGACTTCCGGTACTGAAGCTTTCTTT
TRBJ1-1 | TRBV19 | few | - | CASSPGLNTEAFF | TGTGCCAGTAGTCCGGGATTGAACACTGAAGCTTTCTTT
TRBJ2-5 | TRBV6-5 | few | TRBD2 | CASSYLSGGYQETQYF | TGTGCCAGCAGTTACCTCAGCGGGGGGTACCAAGAGACCCAGTACTTC
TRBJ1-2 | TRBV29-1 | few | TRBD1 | CSLGQNYGYTF | TGCAGCCTGGGACAGAACTATGGCTACACCTTC
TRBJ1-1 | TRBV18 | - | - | CASSPIEGNTEAFF | TGTGCCAGCTCACCCATCGAGGGAAACACTGAAGCTTTCTTT
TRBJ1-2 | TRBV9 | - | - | CASSASTTGNYGYTF | TGTGCCAGCAGCGCCTCAACAACAGGGAACTATGGCTACACCTTC
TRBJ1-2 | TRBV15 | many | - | CATSRDRGASGYTF | TGTGCCACCAGCAGAGATAGAGGGGCGAGTGGCTACACCTTC
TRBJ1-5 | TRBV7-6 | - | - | CASSLQGNQPQHF | TGTGCCAGCAGCTTACAGGGAAATCAGCCCCAGCATTTT
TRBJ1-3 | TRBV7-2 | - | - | CASSQQGTAGNTIYF | TGTGCCAGCAGCCAACAGGGAACAGCAGGAAACACCATATATTTT
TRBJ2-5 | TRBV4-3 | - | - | CASSQDRGTKETQYF | TGCGCCAGCAGCCAAGACCGTGGAACCAAAGAGACCCAGTACTTC
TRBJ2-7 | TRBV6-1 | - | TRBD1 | CASSEALGGQGYEQYF | TGTGCCAGCAGTGAAGCGCTAGGGGGACAGGGGTACGAGCAGTACTTC
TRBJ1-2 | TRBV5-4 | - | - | CASSLGTVHYTF | TGTGCCAGCAGCTTGGGGACAGTCCACTACACCTTC
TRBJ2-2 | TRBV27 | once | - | CASSKNTGELFF | TGTGCCAGCAGTAAAAACACCGGGGAGCTGTTTTTT